These 15 T cell receptor beta chains were sequenced from one sample in a study of CD8+CD57+ T cells in acquired aplastic anemia. Template material for TCR beta VDJ and CDR3 profiling consisted of genomic DNA. TCRdb fed the reads into MiXCR, producing one record per CDR3 protein. Here the sample spans around 430,000 distinct CDR3 sequences, less than 35% being singletons. Patients selected for sequencing had displayed CD8+CD57+ cell expansion by flow cytometry. Sequenced: sorted CD4+, CD8+, or CD8+CD57+ T cells (not recorded which) from PBMCs. Every receptor here comes from a human donor with aplastic anemia.

This clonotype was counted at least ten times. V usage is TRBV25-1 and J usage is TRBJ2-7; 7 nucleotides line up with TRBD1. V trimming: 4 bases; J trimming: 2 bases; junction bases outside the gene matches: 8. CDR3 size: 15 residues. Germline V gene lookup returns CDR1 MGHDK and CDR2 SYGVNS. CDR3 residues: CASSGDRAAAYEQYF. CDR3 DNA sequence: TGTGCCAGCAGTGGCGACAGGGCAGCAGCCTACGAGCAGTACTTC.

This clonotype was found many times. This chain uses TRBV7-2 with TRBJ1-5, with D tentatively TRBD1 (5 bases). Per the germline V gene, CDR1 is SGHTA and CDR2 is FQGNSA. This CDR3 is built from 15 residues. Trimming cost V 5 bases and J 4 bases, with 15 bases left between them. The CDR3 sequence: CASSPAQGRNQPQHF. For the CDR3, the DNA is TGTGCCAGCAGCCCAGCCCAGGGTAGGAATCAGCCCCAGCATTTT.

This CDR3 is CASSLTGAGPNTGELFF. CDR3 sequence (DNA): TGTGCCAGCAGCTTAACGGGGGCGGGGCCGAACACCGGGGAGCTGTTTTTT. This chain links TRBV7-3 with TRBJ2-2, with D perhaps given as TRBD1 or TRBD2 (6 bases each). Germline values: CDR1 SGHTA, CDR2 FQGTGA. V was cut by 0 bases and J by 0 bases, with 11 bases left in between. The CDR3 runs to 17 residues. The full variable domain, rest sourced from reference TRBV7-3 and TRBJ2-2, is GAGVSQTPSNKVTEKGKYVELRCDPISGHTALYWYRQSLGQGPEFLIYFQGTGAADDSGLPNDRFFAVRPEGSVSTLKIQRTERGDSAVYLCASSLTGAGPNTGELFFGEGSRLTVL.

On this clonotype itself: A much more abundant neighbour one base away suggests this may be a read error. The chain joins TRBV7-9 to TRBJ2-1; D not certain. This CDR3 has 11 amino acids. The V gene lost 5 bases and the J gene lost 10 bases, with 9 bases spanning the gap. Germline-derived CDR1 and CDR2 are SEHNR and FQNEAQ (reference sequence). Written as DNA, the CDR3 is TGTGCCAGCAGCCTAAAATACGAGCAGTTCTTC. Amino acid sequence: CASSLKYEQFF.

This clonotype was seen more than once but under ten times. This chain joins TRBV27 and TRBJ2-7, with 8 bases fitting TRBD2. CDR1 and CDR2 (germline): MNHEY, SMNVEV (reference sequence). The CDR3 runs 17 residues. With V trimmed by 3 bases and J by 3 bases, 13 bases remained unmatched. In DNA form, the CDR3 reads TGTGCCAGCAGTTTTTCGCCTTATAGCGGGATCATCTACGAGCAGTACTTC. Its protein product is CASSFSPYSGIIYEQYF.

This clonotype was recorded at least ten times. The chain has TRBV29-1 and TRBJ2-7; no definite D call. V lost 3 bases, J lost 2 bases, and 8 bases lay in between. CDR1 SQVTM and CDR2 ANQGSEA come from the germline V gene. The CDR3 sequence is 12 residues long. The CDR3 sequence: CSVEVDTYEQYF. In DNA, the CDR3 is TGCAGCGTTGAGGTAGATACCTACGAGCAGTACTTC.

This clonotype appeared many times. The chain couples TRBV25-1 to TRBJ2-5; D gene ambiguous. The CDR3 is 15 amino acids. The V gene lost 0 bases and the J gene lost 5 bases, with 13 bases spanning the gap. Looked up from germline, CDR1 is MGHDK and CDR2 is SYGVNS. This CDR3 reads CASSEYRQIWETQYF. CDR3 coding DNA: TGTGCCAGCAGTGAATACAGGCAAATATGGGAGACCCAGTACTTC.

CDR3 nucleotides: TGTGCCAGCAGTTTGACCGCAGGGGGCATGGACACCATATATTTT. Encoded protein: CASSLTAGGMDTIYF. The gene calls are TRBV27 and TRBJ1-3; TRBD1 agrees at 8 bases. Germline lookup yields CDR1 MNHEY and CDR2 SMNVEV (reference sequence). The V and J ends lost 3 bases and 8 bases, in that order; junction bases with no gene match: 9. The CDR3 totals 15 residues.

This chain connects TRBV2 to TRBJ2-7; D might be TRBD1 (5 bases). Per germline, CDR1 SNHLY and CDR2 FYNNEI. V was pared by 6 bases and J by 3 bases, with 21 bases between. The CDR3 has 16 amino acids. The chain's CDR3 is CASSLVVGAPNYEQYF. CDR3 nucleotide sequence: TGTGCCAGCAGCCTAGTCGTAGGGGCGCCAAACTACGAGCAGTACTTC.

The sample holds a few counts of this clonotype. The chain combines TRBV20-1 with TRBJ2-5, with a weak D call TRBD1 (6 bases). This CDR3 region has 14 residues. The V and J ends lost 3 bases and 6 bases respectively, with 17 bases between them. The germline gives CDR1 DFQATT, CDR2 SNEGSKA (reference sequence). The CDR3 protein is CSASPSTGSKTQYF. The CDR3 DNA sequence: TGCAGTGCTAGCCCATCTACAGGGTCGAAGACCCAGTACTTC.

About this clonotype itself: One end of the junction varies from germline; a read error may be responsible. V is TRBV10-3 and J is TRBJ1-2; possibly TRBD1 for D (6 bases). The CDR3 consists of 16 residues. CDR1 is ENHRY, CDR2 SYGVKD, per germline. The CDR3 DNA follows: TGTGCCAGCAGTGAAGCGTCGGGGGGCTGGGGTTATGGCTACACCTTC. Its protein product is CASSEASGGWGYGYTF.

The CDR3 DNA reads as TGTGCCAGCAGCCAAGACGGGCGGGGCACGGCAGAGACCCAGTACTTC. Its translation: CASSQDGRGTAETQYF. This chain uses TRBV3-1 with TRBJ2-5; perhaps TRBD2 as D (6 bases). This CDR3 is built from 16 residues. Trimming removed 0 bases at V and 4 bases at J, with 15 bases between. Germline V gene data show CDR1 as LGHDT and CDR2 as YNNKEL (reference sequence).

This clonotype was seen many times. V is TRBV5-1 and J is TRBJ1-2; TRBD1 agrees at 11 bases. V dropped 0 bases and J dropped 4; count of bases not matched to a gene: 2. Germline values: CDR1 SGHRS, CDR2 YFSETQ. The CDR3 sequence is 15 residues long. The CDR3 spells CASSLGTGGGYGYTF. The CDR3 region has the DNA TGCGCCAGCAGCTTGGGGACAGGGGGCGGCTATGGCTACACCTTC.

This clonotype was seen a handful of times. This rearrangement joins TRBV12-3 or TRBV12-4 to TRBJ2-5, with 7 bases identical to TRBD1. The CDR3 has 14 residues. The V and J ends lost 9 bases and 5 bases, in that order; junction bases with no gene match: 12. CDR3 sequence: CASKSGGWRETQYF. DNA for the CDR3: TGTGCCAGTAAATCAGGGGGATGGAGGGAGACCCAGTACTTC.

In this sample, this clonotype turned up many times. This sequence joins TRBV10-3 and TRBJ1-6; tentative D call: TRBD1 (5 bases). The germline gives CDR1 ENHRY, CDR2 SYGVKD. The CDR3 is 16 amino acids. The V gene lost 0 bases and the J gene lost 10 bases, with 16 bases spanning the gap. The CDR3 is CAISESLTRRDSPLHF. The CDR3 DNA reads as TGTGCCATCAGTGAGTCGTTGACCCGGAGGGACTCACCCCTCCACTTT.